This TCR beta chain was sequenced for a study of radiation and T cells in renal cell carcinoma. This clone was recorded a few times. Trimming removed 1 base at V and 2 bases at J, with 6 bases between. Per germline, CDR1 LNHDA and CDR2 SQIVND (reference sequence). This CDR3 comprises 13 residues. Treatment: 15 Gy SBRT to primary tumor, nephrectomy 4 weeks later. Assay: immunoSEQ multiplex PCR; the TCRdb copy retains only in-frame clones and omits some. The table includes roughly 9,000 clones, roughly 59% detected once. The chain links TRBV19 to TRBJ2-7; D is ambiguous. This TCR derives from a woman aged 50 to 65 with renal cell carcinoma. The material sequenced was tumor tissue, taken from a patient whose treatment included radiotherapy and nephrectomy. CDR3 nucleotide sequence: TGTGCCAGTAGTATAGGGATTACCTACGAGCAGTACTTC. Translation: CASSIGITYEQYF.